Each of the 7 T cell receptor beta chains below was sequenced from the same sample in a study of beta chain features in type 1 diabetes. Every isolated RNA sample was fully reverse transcribed, so sequencing captured expressed TCRB transcripts. Produced via immunoSEQ multiplex PCR; TCRdb's table is partial and in-frame only. The sample has around 400,000 clones; approximately 16% are singletons. The sequencing input was naive CD4+ T cells from blood. The receptors originated from a young woman in good health.

This chain connects TRBV5-1 to TRBJ2-3, with D uncertain. This CDR3 comprises 14 residues. Germline V lookup: CDR1 SGHRS, CDR2 YFSETQ. Deletions cut 1 base from V and 2 bases from J, with 8 bases between. The CDR3 nucleotides are TGCGCCAGCAGCTTGTTAGAGGACACAGATACGCAGTATTTT. Its translation: CASSLLEDTDTQYF.

The table lists this clone with a count of one. V usage is TRBV6-1 and J usage is TRBJ2-5; D not resolved. V gave up 2 bases and J gave up 2 bases, with 9 bases separating them. Germline V lookup: CDR1 MNHNS, CDR2 SASEGT. The CDR3 loop spans 14 amino acids. For the CDR3, the DNA is TGTGCCAGCAGTGAATCAGGCAGGCAAGAGACCCAGTACTTC. This sequence encodes CASSESGRQETQYF.

Only a few counts were recorded for this clone. The chain employs TRBV30 and TRBJ2-3, with D tentatively TRBD2 (6 bases). This CDR3 has 13 residues. Trimming pared 0 bases from V and 5 bases from J, leaving 9 bases between. CDR1 GTSNPN and CDR2 SVGIG come from the germline V gene (reference sequence). In DNA, the CDR3 is TGTGCCTGGAGTGTATCGGGGGTAGATACGCAGTATTTT. Translation: CAWSVSGVDTQYF.

In this sample, this clone turned up a few times. The chain couples TRBV10-3 to TRBJ1-1; weak D call: TRBD1 (5 bases). V was pared by 2 bases and J by 6 bases, with 16 bases between. The CDR3 covers 15 residues. The germline gives CDR1 ENHRY, CDR2 SYGVKD. The chain's CDR3 is CAISERGTSEAEAFF. In DNA form, the CDR3 reads TGTGCCATCAGTGAGCGGGGGACCTCAGAAGCTGAAGCTTTCTTT.

This clone was picked up a small number of times. The V and J genes are TRBV2 and TRBJ2-1; 15 bases line up with TRBD2. CDR1 is SNHLY, CDR2 FYNNEI, per germline. After removal of 5 bases from V and 9 bases from J, the junction contained 8 bases not matched to a gene. This CDR3 is built from 16 residues. CDR3 residues: CASSWTSGRASGEQFF. As DNA, the CDR3 is TGTGCCAGCAGTTGGACTAGCGGGAGGGCCAGTGGTGAGCAGTTCTTC.

The chain is built from TRBV5-5 and TRBJ2-1; a weak D match, TRBD2 (5 bases). Germline V lookup: CDR1 SGHKS, CDR2 YYEKEE (reference sequence). Deletions cut 3 bases from V and 4 bases from J, with 11 bases between. The CDR3 covers 14 residues. In nucleotides, the CDR3 is TGTGCCAGCAGCTCAGGACTGGCGTACAATGAGCAGTTCTTC. Encoded protein: CASSSGLAYNEQFF.

J is TRBJ1-1 and V is TRBV5-4; a possible D gene is TRBD1 (5 bases). CDR1 and CDR2 from the germline V gene are SGHNT and YYREEE (reference sequence). Trimming cost V 0 bases and J 10 bases, with 10 bases left between them. The CDR3 has 12 residues. The CDR3 DNA follows: TGTGCCAGCAGCTTGGCTCAGGGTGTAGCTTTCTTT. Translation gives CASSLAQGVAFF.